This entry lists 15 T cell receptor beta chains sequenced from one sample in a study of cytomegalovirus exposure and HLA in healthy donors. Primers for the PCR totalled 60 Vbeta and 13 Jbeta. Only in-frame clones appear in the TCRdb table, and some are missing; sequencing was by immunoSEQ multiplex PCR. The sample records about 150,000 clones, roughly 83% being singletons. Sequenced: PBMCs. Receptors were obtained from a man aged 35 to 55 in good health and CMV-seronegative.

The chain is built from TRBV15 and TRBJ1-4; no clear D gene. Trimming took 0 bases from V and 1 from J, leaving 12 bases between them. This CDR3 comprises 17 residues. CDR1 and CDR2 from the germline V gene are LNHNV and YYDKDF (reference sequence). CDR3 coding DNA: TGTGCCACCAGCAGAGATCCCCTTCCTGTAACTAATGAAAAACTGTTTTTT. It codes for CATSRDPLPVTNEKLFF.

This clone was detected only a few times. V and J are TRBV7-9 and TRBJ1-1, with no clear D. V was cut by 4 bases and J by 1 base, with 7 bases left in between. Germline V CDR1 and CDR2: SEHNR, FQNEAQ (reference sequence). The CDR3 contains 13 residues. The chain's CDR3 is CASSYAGNTEAFF. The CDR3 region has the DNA TGTGCCAGCAGCTATGCAGGGAACACTGAAGCTTTCTTT.

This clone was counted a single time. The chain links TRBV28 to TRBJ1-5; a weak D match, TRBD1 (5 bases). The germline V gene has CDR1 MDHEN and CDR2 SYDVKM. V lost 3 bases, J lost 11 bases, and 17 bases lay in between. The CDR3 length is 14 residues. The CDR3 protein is CASSLRQGGRAQHF. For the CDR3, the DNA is TGTGCCAGCAGTTTGAGGCAGGGAGGAAGGGCCCAGCATTTT.

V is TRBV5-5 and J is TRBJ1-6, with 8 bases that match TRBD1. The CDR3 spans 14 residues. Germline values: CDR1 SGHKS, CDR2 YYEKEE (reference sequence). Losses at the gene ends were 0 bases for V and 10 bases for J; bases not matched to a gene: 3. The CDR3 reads CASSLGTGNSPLHF. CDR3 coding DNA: TGTGCCAGCAGCTTGGGGACAGGGAACTCACCCCTCCACTTT.

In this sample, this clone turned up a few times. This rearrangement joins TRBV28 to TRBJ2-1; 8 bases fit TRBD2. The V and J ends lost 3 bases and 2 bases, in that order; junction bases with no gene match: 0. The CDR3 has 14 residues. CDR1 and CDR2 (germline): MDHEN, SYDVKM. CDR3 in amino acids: CASSFGGAYNEQFF. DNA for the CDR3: TGTGCCAGCAGTTTCGGGGGGGCCTACAATGAGCAGTTCTTC.

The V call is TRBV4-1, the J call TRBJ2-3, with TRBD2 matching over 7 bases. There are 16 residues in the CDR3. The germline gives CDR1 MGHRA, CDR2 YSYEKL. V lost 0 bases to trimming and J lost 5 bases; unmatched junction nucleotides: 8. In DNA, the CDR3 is TGCGCCAGCAGCCAAGATAGCCGGGGGGAGGGAGATACGCAGTATTTT. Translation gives CASSQDSRGEGDTQYF.

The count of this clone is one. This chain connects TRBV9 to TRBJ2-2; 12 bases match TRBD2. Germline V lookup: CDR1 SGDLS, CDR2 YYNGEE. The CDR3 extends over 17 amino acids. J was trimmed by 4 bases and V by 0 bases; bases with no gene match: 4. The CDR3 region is CASSVGPGLAGTGELFF. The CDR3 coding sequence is TGTGCCAGCAGCGTAGGTCCGGGACTAGCGGGCACCGGGGAGCTGTTTTTT.

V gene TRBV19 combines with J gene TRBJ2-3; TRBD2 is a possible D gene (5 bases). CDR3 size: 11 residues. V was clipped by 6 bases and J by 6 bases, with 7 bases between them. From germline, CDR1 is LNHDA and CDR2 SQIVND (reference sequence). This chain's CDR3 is CASSPGDTQYF. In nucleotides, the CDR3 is TGTGCCAGTAGCCCGGGGGATACGCAGTATTTT.

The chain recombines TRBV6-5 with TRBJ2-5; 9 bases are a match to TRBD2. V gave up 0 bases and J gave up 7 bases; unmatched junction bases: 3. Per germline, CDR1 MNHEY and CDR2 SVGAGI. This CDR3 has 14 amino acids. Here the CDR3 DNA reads TGTGCCAGCAGTTACTCGGGGCGGGAGGGGACCCAGTACTTC. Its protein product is CASSYSGREGTQYF.

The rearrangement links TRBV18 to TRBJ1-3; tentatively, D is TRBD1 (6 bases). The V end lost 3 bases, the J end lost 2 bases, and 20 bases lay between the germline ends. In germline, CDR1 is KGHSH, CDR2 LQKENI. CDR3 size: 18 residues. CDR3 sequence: CASSPGTGFSSAGNTIYF. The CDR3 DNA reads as TGTGCCAGCTCACCGGGAACAGGGTTTAGTTCGGCTGGAAACACCATATATTTT.

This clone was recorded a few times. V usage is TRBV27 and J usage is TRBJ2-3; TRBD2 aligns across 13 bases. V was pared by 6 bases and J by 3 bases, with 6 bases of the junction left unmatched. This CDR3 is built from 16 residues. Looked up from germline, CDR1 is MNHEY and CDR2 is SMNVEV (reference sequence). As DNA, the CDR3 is TGTGCCAGCAGCTCTTCGGGACTAGCGGGGACAGATACGCAGTATTTT. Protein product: CASSSSGLAGTDTQYF.

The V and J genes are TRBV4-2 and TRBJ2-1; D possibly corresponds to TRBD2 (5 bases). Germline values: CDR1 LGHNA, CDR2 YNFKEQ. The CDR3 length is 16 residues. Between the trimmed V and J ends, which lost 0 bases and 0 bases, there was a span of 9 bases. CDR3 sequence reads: CASSQESTNSYNEQFF. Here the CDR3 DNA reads TGTGCCAGCAGCCAAGAATCGACTAACTCCTACAATGAGCAGTTCTTC.

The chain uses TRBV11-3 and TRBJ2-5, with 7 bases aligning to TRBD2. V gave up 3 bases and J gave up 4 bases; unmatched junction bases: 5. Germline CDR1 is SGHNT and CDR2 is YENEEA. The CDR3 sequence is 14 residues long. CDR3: CASSLGRGTETQYF. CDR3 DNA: TGTGCCAGCAGCTTGGGGCGGGGGACAGAGACCCAGTACTTC.

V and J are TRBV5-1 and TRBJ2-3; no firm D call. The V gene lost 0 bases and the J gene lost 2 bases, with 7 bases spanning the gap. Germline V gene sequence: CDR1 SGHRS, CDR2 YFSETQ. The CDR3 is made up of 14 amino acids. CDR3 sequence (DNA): TGCGCCAGCAGCTTGGATTCTCCCACAGATACGCAGTATTTT. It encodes CASSLDSPTDTQYF.

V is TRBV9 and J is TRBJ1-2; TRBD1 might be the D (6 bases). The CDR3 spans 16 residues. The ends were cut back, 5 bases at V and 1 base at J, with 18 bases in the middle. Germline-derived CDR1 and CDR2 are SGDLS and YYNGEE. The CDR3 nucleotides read TGTGCCAGCAGTTCCGACCGGGCCAGGGGTAACTATGGCTACACCTTC. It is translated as CASSSDRARGNYGYTF. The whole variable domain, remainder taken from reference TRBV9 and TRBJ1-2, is DSGVTQTPKHLITATGQRVTLRCSPRSGDLSVYWYQQSLDQGLQFLIQYYNGEERAKGNILERFSAQQFPDLHSELNLSSLELGDSALYFCASSSDRARGNYGYTFGSGTRLTVV.